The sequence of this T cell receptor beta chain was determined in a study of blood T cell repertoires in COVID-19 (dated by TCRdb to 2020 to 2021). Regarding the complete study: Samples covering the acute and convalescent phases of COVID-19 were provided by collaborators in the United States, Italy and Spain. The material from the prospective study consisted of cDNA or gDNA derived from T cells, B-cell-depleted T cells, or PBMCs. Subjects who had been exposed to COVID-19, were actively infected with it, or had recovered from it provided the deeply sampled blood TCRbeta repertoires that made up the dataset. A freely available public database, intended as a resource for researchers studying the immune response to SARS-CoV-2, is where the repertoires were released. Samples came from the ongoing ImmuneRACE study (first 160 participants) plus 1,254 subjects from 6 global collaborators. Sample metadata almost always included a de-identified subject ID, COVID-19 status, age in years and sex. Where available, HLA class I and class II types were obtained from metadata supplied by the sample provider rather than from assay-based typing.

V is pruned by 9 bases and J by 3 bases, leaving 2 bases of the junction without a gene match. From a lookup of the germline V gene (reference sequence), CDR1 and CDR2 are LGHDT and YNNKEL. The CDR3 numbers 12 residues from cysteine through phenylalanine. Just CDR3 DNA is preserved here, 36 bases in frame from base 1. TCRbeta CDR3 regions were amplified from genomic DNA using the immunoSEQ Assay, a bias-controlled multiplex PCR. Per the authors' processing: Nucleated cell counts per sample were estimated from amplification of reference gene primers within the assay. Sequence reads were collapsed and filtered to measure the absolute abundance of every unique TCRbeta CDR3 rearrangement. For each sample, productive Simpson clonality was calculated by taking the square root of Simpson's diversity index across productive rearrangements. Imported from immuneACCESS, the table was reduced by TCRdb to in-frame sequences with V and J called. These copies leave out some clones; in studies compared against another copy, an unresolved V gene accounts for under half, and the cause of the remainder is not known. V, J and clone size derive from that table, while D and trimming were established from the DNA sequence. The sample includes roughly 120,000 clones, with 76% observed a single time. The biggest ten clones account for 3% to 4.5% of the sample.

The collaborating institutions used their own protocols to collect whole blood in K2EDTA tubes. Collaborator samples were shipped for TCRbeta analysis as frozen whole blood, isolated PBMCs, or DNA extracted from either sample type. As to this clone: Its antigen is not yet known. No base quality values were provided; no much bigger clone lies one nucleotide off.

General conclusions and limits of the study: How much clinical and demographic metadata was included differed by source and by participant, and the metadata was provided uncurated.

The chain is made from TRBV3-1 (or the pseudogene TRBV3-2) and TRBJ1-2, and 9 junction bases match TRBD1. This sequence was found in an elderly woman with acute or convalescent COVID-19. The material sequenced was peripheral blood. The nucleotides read TGTGCCAGAAGACAGGGGGACTATGGCTACACCTTC. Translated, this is CARRQGDYGYTF.